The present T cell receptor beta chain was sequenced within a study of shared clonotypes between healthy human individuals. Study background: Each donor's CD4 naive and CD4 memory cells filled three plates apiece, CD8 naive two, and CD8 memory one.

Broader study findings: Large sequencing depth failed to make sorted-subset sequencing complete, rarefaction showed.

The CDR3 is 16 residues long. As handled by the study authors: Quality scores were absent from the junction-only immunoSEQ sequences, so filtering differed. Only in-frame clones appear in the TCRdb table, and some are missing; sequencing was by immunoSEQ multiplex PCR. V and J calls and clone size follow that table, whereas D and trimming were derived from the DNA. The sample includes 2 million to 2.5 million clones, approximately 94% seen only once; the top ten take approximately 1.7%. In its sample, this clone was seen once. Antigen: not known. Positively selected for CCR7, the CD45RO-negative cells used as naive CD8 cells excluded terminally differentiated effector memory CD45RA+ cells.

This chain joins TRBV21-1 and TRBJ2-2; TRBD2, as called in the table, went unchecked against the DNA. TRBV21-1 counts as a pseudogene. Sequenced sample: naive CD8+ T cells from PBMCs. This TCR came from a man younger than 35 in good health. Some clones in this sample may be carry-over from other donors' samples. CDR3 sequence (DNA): TGTGCCAGCAGCCCTCGTAAGAGCGAGAGGTCCGGGGAGCTGTTTTTT. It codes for CASSPRKSERSGELFF.